Only one count was recorded for the clone carrying this TCR beta chain. Study members were between 18 and 89 years old and lived in approximately 25 US regions. Clinical history as reported by participants underpinned cohort assignment. The data were obtained in a study of blood T cell repertoires in COVID-19. Study summary: PBMCs, B-cell-depleted T cells, or T cells were the source of the cDNA or gDNA that made up the material.

V was pared by 6 bases and J by 6 bases, with 13 bases of the junction left unmatched. Germline V lookup: CDR1 ENHRY, CDR2 SYGVKD. CDR3 size: 15 residues. Generated by immunoSEQ multiplex PCR, the TCRdb table keeps only in-frame clones and is missing some. The profile covers over 300,000 clones, with approximately 83% appearing a single time and 2.2% taken by the ten largest. V gene TRBV10-3 combines with J gene TRBJ1-2, with TRBD1 matching over 7 bases. This clonotype was sampled from a man younger than 45 who had recovered from COVID-19. The sample comprised PBMCs or T cells enriched from blood (not recorded which). CDR3 loop: CAIRDRQGMNNGYTF. The CDR3 DNA sequence: TGTGCCATCAGGGATCGACAGGGAATGAACAATGGCTACACCTTC.